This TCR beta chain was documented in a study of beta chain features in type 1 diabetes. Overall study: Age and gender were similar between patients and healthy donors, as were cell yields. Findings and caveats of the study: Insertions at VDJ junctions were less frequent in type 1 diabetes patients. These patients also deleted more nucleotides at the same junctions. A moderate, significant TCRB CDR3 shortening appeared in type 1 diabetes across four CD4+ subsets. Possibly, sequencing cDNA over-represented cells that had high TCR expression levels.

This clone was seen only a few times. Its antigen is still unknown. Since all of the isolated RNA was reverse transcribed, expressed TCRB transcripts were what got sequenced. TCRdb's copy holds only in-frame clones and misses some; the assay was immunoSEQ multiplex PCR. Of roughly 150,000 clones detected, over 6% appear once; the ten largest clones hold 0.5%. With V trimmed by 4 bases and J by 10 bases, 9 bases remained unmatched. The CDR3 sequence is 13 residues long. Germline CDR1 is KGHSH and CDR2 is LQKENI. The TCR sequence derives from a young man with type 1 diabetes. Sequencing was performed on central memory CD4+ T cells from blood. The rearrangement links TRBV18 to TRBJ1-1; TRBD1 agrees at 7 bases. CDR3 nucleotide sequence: TGTGCCAGCTCACAGGGGGCCGAGGACAGAGCTTTCTTT. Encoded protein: CASSQGAEDRAFF.